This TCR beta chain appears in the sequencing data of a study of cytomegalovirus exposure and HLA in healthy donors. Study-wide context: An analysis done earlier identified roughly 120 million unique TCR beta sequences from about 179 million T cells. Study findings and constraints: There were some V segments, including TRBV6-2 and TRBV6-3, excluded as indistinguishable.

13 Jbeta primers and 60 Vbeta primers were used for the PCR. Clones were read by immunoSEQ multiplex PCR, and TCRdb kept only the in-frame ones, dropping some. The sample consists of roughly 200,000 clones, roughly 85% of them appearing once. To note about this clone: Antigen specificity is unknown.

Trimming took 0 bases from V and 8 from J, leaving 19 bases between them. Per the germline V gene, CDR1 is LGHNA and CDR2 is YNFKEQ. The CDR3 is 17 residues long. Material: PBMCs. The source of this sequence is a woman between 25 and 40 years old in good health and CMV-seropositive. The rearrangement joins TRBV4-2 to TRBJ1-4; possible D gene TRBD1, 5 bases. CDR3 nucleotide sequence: TGTGCCAGCAGCCAAGAGGCTGGGGGGGAATTTTACGAAAAACTGTTTTTT. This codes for CASSQEAGGEFYEKLFF.